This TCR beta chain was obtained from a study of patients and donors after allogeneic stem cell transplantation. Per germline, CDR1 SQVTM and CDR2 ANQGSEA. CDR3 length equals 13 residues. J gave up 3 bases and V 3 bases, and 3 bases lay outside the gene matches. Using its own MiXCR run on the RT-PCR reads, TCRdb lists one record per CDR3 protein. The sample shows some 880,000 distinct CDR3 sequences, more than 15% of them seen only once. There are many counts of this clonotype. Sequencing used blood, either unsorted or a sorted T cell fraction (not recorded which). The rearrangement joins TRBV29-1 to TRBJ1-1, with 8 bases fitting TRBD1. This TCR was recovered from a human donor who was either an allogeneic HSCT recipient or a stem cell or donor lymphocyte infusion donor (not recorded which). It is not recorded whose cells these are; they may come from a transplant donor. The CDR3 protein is CSVDDRGDTEAFF. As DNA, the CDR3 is TGCAGCGTTGATGACAGGGGAGACACTGAAGCTTTCTTT.